This T cell receptor beta chain stems from a study of hypomethylating agent response in myelodysplastic syndrome. Study at large: Of these patients, 6 or 7 responded (complete response or hematologic improvement) and a few did not.

Two replicates of roughly 200 ng each gave 400 ng DNA per sample, survey resolution. The authors' processing: Around 1.6% of roughly 160,000 clonotypes matched previously reported viral-epitope-specific VDJdb entries. The protocol was immunoSEQ multiplex PCR, while the TCRdb copy is restricted to in-frame clones and leaves out a portion. V and J calls and clone size come straight from that table; D and trimming were deduced from the DNA. The sample yields about 6,200 clones, about four fifths seen once. The analysis used unsorted bulk bone marrow, not T-cell subsets. The source of this sequence is a human donor with myelodysplastic syndrome. The starting material was bone marrow, obtained before or after starting hypomethylating agent treatment for myelodysplastic syndrome (not recorded which).

This CDR3 is CASTPAVLAGGSYEQYF. CDR3 DNA: TGTGCCAGCACCCCGGCGGTACTAGCGGGAGGTTCCTACGAGCAGTACTTC. The gene calls are TRBV6-4 and TRBJ2-5; TRBD2 matches at 12 bases. The last part of the DNA fits TRBJ2-7 better; the J call may be wrong. Germline CDR1 reads MRHNA; CDR2 reads SNTAGT. The CDR3 has 17 residues.